The 29 T cell receptor beta chains in this list originate from one sample, sequenced in a study of T cell changes during pregnancy in multiple sclerosis. Clones were read by immunoSEQ multiplex PCR, and TCRdb kept only the in-frame ones, dropping some. Of roughly 48,000 clones detected, roughly 88% appear once; the ten largest clones hold over 0.95%. This material consisted of CD4+ T cells from peripheral blood mononuclear cells, taken in the second trimester of pregnancy. These receptors were taken from a female donor with multiple sclerosis, enrolled in a pregnancy study.

The chain combines TRBV19 with TRBJ2-2; 7 nucleotides agree with TRBD1. CDR3 length: 14 amino acids. Germline loops: CDR1 LNHDA, CDR2 SQIVND (reference sequence). With 3 bases clipped from V and 4 bases from J, the junction kept 2 bases outside the gene matches. The CDR3 here is CASSINRGTGELFF. The CDR3, as DNA: TGTGCCAGTAGTATTAACAGGGGCACCGGGGAGCTGTTTTTT.

This chain links TRBV18 with TRBJ1-1; 8 nucleotides line up with TRBD1. The trim removed 2 bases at V and 5 bases at J, leaving 7 bases unmatched. The CDR3 has 15 residues. The V gene's germline CDR1 is KGHSH and CDR2 LQKENI. This CDR3 is CASSPGAGGRTEAFF. In DNA, the CDR3 is TGTGCCAGCTCACCAGGGGCAGGGGGCCGGACTGAAGCTTTCTTT.

The chain uses TRBV5-1 and TRBJ2-7; the D gene is possibly TRBD2 (6 bases). The CDR3 totals 14 residues. Germline loops: CDR1 SGHRS, CDR2 YFSETQ. V lost 7 bases and J 6 bases, leaving 20 bases between the germline ends. The CDR3 nucleotides read TGCGCCAGCGAGACCGGGACTTCCTCGGTCGAGCAGTACTTC. Its protein is CASETGTSSVEQYF.

This clone has only one observation. CDR3 amino acids: CASSPGGGSGANVLTF. In nucleotides, the CDR3 is TGTGCCAGCTCACCAGGGGGGGGCTCTGGGGCCAACGTCCTGACTTTC. The chain employs TRBV18 and TRBJ2-6, with 7 bases fitting TRBD2. The CDR3 runs 16 residues. CDR1 and CDR2 (germline): KGHSH, LQKENI. Trimming removed 2 bases from V and 0 bases from J; junction bases left unmatched: 1.

Only one count was recorded for this clone. The genes are TRBV14 and TRBJ2-7, with TRBD2 matching 14 bases. The CDR3 length is 15 residues. Germline V gene sequence: CDR1 SGHDN, CDR2 FVKESK. Trimming removed 2 bases from V and 6 bases from J; junction bases left unmatched: 3. The CDR3 is CASSQLGLAGVEQYF. In DNA, the CDR3 is TGTGCCAGCAGCCAATTGGGACTAGCGGGAGTCGAGCAGTACTTC.

The chain recombines TRBV6-4 with TRBJ1-5, with 7 positions matching TRBD1. The CDR3 length is 14 residues. Germline-derived CDR1 and CDR2 are MRHNA and SNTAGT. V was pared by 6 bases and J by 4 bases, with 6 bases of the junction left unmatched. CDR3 protein: CASSETGLNQPQHF. The CDR3 DNA reads as TGTGCCAGCAGCGAGACAGGGCTTAATCAGCCCCAGCATTTT.

The V and J genes are TRBV4-2 and TRBJ2-1; 14 nucleotides agree with TRBD2. With V trimmed by 4 bases and J by 10 bases, 9 bases remained unmatched. The germline gives CDR1 LGHNA, CDR2 YNFKEQ. The CDR3 is made up of 16 amino acids. The CDR3 DNA sequence: TGTGCCAGCAGCCCGGGACTAGCGGGAGTTATCAGCGAGCAGTTCTTC. Amino acid sequence: CASSPGLAGVISEQFF.

The chain is built from TRBV4-3 and TRBJ1-4, with unresolved D. Germline CDR1 is LGHNA and CDR2 is YSLEER. CDR3 length: 15 residues. V shed 4 bases and J shed 5 bases, with 14 bases lying between them. CDR3 in DNA: TGCGCCAGCAGCCTAGCGGGGAGACCCAATGAAAAACTGTTTTTT. Its protein is CASSLAGRPNEKLFF.

The chain employs TRBV6-1 and TRBJ2-2, with D maybe TRBD1 (5 bases). Trimming removed 7 bases from V and 0 bases from J, with 9 bases in between. The germline gives CDR1 MNHNS, CDR2 SASEGT. This CDR3 comprises 14 residues. The CDR3 loop reads CASIPTANTGELFF. DNA for the CDR3: TGTGCCAGCATTCCGACAGCGAACACCGGGGAGCTGTTTTTT.

The chain carries TRBV5-1 and TRBJ1-1; a weak D match, TRBD1 (6 bases). Germline loops: CDR1 SGHRS, CDR2 YFSETQ. V lost 3 bases to trimming and J lost 6 bases, with 12 bases between them. The CDR3 runs to 13 residues. CDR3 region: CASSSGKGAEAFF. The CDR3 DNA reads TGCGCCAGCAGCTCCGGTAAGGGGGCTGAAGCTTTCTTT. Filled out from reference TRBV5-1 and TRBJ1-1, the complete variable domain reads KAGVTQTPRYLIKTRGQQVTLSCSPISGHRSVSWYQQTPGQGLQFLFEYFSETQRNKGNFPGRFSGRQFSNSRSEMNVSTLELGDSALYLCASSSGKGAEAFFGQGTRLTVV.

The chain recombines TRBV7-3 with TRBJ2-2; 11 nucleotides agree with TRBD1. Germline CDR1 reads SGHTA; CDR2 reads FQGTGA. The ends lost 5 bases at V and 6 bases at J; junction bases unmatched: 2. This CDR3 comprises 14 residues. CDR3 loop: CASSPGQGAGELFF. Here the CDR3 DNA reads TGTGCCAGCAGCCCGGGACAGGGGGCCGGGGAGCTGTTTTTT.

The genes are TRBV7-2 and TRBJ2-7; 7 bases agree with TRBD2. CDR3 length: 15 amino acids. Trimming cost V 5 bases and J 3 bases; bases outside gene matches: 10. The germline CDR1 and CDR2 sequences are SGHTA and FQGNSA. Here the CDR3 DNA reads TGTGCCAGCAGCCGCAGCGGGACTCCCCTCTACGAGCAGTACTTC. Protein product: CASSRSGTPLYEQYF.

The chain carries TRBV5-1 and TRBJ2-7; 9 bases match TRBD2. After removal of 1 base from V and 1 base from J, the junction contained 18 bases not matched to a gene. The CDR3 loop spans 20 amino acids. The V gene's germline CDR1 is SGHRS and CDR2 YFSETQ. CDR3 coding DNA: TGCGCCAGCAGCTTGTTTTGGGTGGCGGGAGGGGTTCATTCTTCCTACGAGCAGTACTTC. Protein product: CASSLFWVAGGVHSSYEQYF.

The V gene is TRBV28, the J gene TRBJ2-7; 7 positions match TRBD1. Germline values: CDR1 MDHEN, CDR2 SYDVKM. CDR3 length: 14 amino acids. V shed 5 bases, J shed 2 bases, and the junction held 6 bases outside the gene matches. The CDR3 DNA is TGTGCCAGCAGTACCGGGACAGCTCCCTACGAGCAGTACTTC. This codes for CASSTGTAPYEQYF.

The rearrangement joins TRBV7-9 to TRBJ2-3; D is ambiguous. The CDR3 runs 14 residues. V was clipped by 1 base and J by 2 bases, with 7 bases between them. Per the germline V gene, CDR1 is SEHNR and CDR2 is FQNEAQ (reference sequence). CDR3 in amino acids: CASSLGQNTDTQYF. The CDR3 DNA is TGTGCCAGCAGCTTAGGTCAGAACACAGATACGCAGTATTTT.

The genes are TRBV19 and TRBJ2-5; 14 positions match TRBD2. Germline V gene sequence: CDR1 LNHDA, CDR2 SQIVND (reference sequence). The CDR3 runs to 18 residues. V trimming: 4 bases; J trimming: 0 bases; junction bases outside the gene matches: 7. CDR3 DNA sequence: TGTGCCAGTAGTACCCGACTAGCGGGAGGGCAATACCAAGAGACCCAGTACTTC. This codes for CASSTRLAGGQYQETQYF.

V usage is TRBV27 and J usage is TRBJ1-1, with 10 bases aligning to TRBD1. This CDR3 spans 14 amino acids. Trimming at V came to 5 bases and at J to 7 bases, leaving 7 bases not matched to a gene. Germline-derived CDR1 and CDR2 are MNHEY and SMNVEV (reference sequence). CDR3 residues: CASSRDRGRGEAFF. The CDR3 coding sequence is TGTGCCAGCAGTCGGGACAGGGGAAGGGGTGAAGCTTTCTTT.

This rearrangement joins TRBV25-1 to TRBJ2-7, with 8 positions matching TRBD1. The CDR3 extends over 15 amino acids. V lost 5 bases and J lost 1; bases outside the gene matches: 7. The germline CDR1 and CDR2 sequences are MGHDK and SYGVNS. CDR3 amino acids: CASSKPGQASYEQYF. In DNA, the CDR3 is TGTGCCAGCAGTAAGCCGGGACAGGCATCCTACGAGCAGTACTTC.

The chain joins TRBV7-2 to TRBJ2-1; 8 nucleotides match TRBD1. Germline V CDR1 and CDR2: SGHTA, FQGNSA. Germline trimming cut 5 bases from V and 6 bases from J; bases unmatched to any gene: 6. This CDR3 is 14 amino acids long. The CDR3 is CASSTGGVGNEQFF. The DNA of the CDR3 is TGTGCCAGCAGCACAGGGGGAGTTGGCAATGAGCAGTTCTTC.

The chain links TRBV19 to TRBJ1-2; D might be TRBD1 (5 bases). Germline CDR1 reads LNHDA; CDR2 reads SQIVND (reference sequence). The CDR3 loop spans 15 amino acids. V dropped 0 bases and J dropped 5 bases, with 13 bases sitting between them. This chain's CDR3 is CASSIDPSGVYGYTF. CDR3 coding DNA: TGTGCCAGTAGTATAGATCCCTCGGGGGTTTATGGCTACACCTTC. Complete variable domain (other parts from reference TRBV19 and TRBJ1-2): DGGITQSPKYLFRKEGQNVTLSCEQNLNHDAMYWYRQDPGQGLRLIYYSQIVNDFQKGDIAEGYSVSREKKESFPLTVTSAQKNPTAFYLCASSIDPSGVYGYTFGSGTRLTVV.

V gene TRBV23-1 combines with J gene TRBJ2-7, with TRBD1 matching over 9 bases. TRBV23-1 is given ORF status, its function remaining uncertain. J gave up 7 bases and V 1 base, and 11 bases lay outside the gene matches. The CDR3 totals 16 residues. The CDR3 DNA sequence: TGCGCCAGCAGTCAATATGGAGGGACAGGGCCCCGGGAGCAGTACTTC. This codes for CASSQYGGTGPREQYF.

The gene calls are TRBV19 and TRBJ1-5; 10 nucleotides agree with TRBD1. CDR3 length equals 17 residues. Germline lookup yields CDR1 LNHDA and CDR2 SQIVND (reference sequence). Germline trimming cut 4 bases from V and 7 bases from J; bases unmatched to any gene: 13. The CDR3 reads CASSNRFGTGVRQPQHF. CDR3 in DNA: TGTGCCAGTAGTAATAGGTTTGGGACAGGGGTGCGCCAGCCCCAGCATTTT.

The V call is TRBV9, the J call TRBJ2-3; D remains ambiguous. The CDR3 runs to 13 residues. V lost 5 bases and J 1 base, leaving 8 bases between the germline ends. Germline CDR1 reads SGDLS; CDR2 reads YYNGEE. In DNA form, the CDR3 reads TGTGCCAGCAGAAATATAGGCACAGATACGCAGTATTTT. Its translation is CASRNIGTDTQYF.

This clone came up once. The gene calls are TRBV6-1 and TRBJ2-2; 11 nucleotides match TRBD1. Germline-derived CDR1 and CDR2 are MNHNS and SASEGT. The CDR3 totals 15 residues. V trimming: 6 bases; J trimming: 3 bases; junction bases outside the gene matches: 3. The CDR3 spells CASRRTGGDTGELFF. DNA of the CDR3: TGTGCCAGCAGGCGGACAGGGGGCGACACCGGGGAGCTGTTTTTT.

The chain is built from TRBV13 and TRBJ2-7; 8 bases match TRBD2. The CDR3 has 17 residues. Germline values: CDR1 PRHDT, CDR2 FYEKMQ (reference sequence). Germline trimming cut 5 bases from V and 0 bases from J; bases unmatched to any gene: 12. In DNA, the CDR3 is TGTGCCAGCAGCCCCCGGGGGGGCGGGAGGTACTCCTACGAGCAGTACTTC. Its protein is CASSPRGGGRYSYEQYF.

V is TRBV7-6 and J is TRBJ2-7; TRBD1 aligns across 10 bases. V shed 5 bases, J shed 4 bases, and the junction held 8 bases outside the gene matches. The CDR3 extends over 15 amino acids. CDR1 and CDR2 (germline): SGHVS, FNYEAQ. The DNA of the CDR3 is TGTGCCAGCAGCACACCGGGACAGGGGATTTACGAGCAGTACTTC. Translating gives CASSTPGQGIYEQYF. Full variable domain (missing parts from reference TRBV7-6 and TRBJ2-7): GAGVSQSPRYKVTKRGQDVALRCDPISGHVSLYWYRQALGQGPEFLTYFNYEAQQDKSGLPNDRFSAERPEGSISTLTIQRTEQRDSAMYRCASSTPGQGIYEQYFGPGTRLTVT.

CDR3 sequence (DNA): TGTGCCAGCGGACGGACGGGAGAAAAACTGTTTTTT. It specifies CASGRTGEKLFF. The rearrangement joins TRBV25-1 to TRBJ1-4; D unresolved. This CDR3 comprises 12 residues. The V gene lost 8 bases and the J gene lost 8 bases, with 12 bases spanning the gap. Germline V gene sequence: CDR1 MGHDK, CDR2 SYGVNS.

The chain joins TRBV19 to TRBJ2-7, with TRBD2 matching 7 bases. Germline V gene sequence: CDR1 LNHDA, CDR2 SQIVND (reference sequence). After removal of 8 bases from V and 4 bases from J, the junction contained 14 bases not matched to a gene. The CDR3 is 15 amino acids. CDR3 sequence reads: CASSRRTSGEYEQYF. CDR3 nucleotide sequence: TGTGCCAGTTCGAGACGGACTAGTGGTGAATACGAGCAGTACTTC.

Only a few counts were recorded for this clone. The V and J genes are TRBV30 and TRBJ1-1; a possible D gene is TRBD1 (5 bases). The CDR3 is 13 residues long. V was cut by 2 bases and J by 4 bases, with 11 bases left in between. Germline V CDR1 and CDR2: GTSNPN, SVGIG (reference sequence). The CDR3 reads CAWSRRETTEAFF. DNA of the CDR3: TGTGCCTGGAGTCGCAGGGAAACCACTGAAGCTTTCTTT.